The rows below give T cell receptor beta chains drawn from one sample of a study of cytomegalovirus exposure and HLA in healthy donors. Sequencing used immunoSEQ multiplex PCR; TCRdb keeps in-frame clones, though not all of them. The sample contains 75,000 to 80,000 clones, about 78% of which appear only once. Sequencing used PBMCs. The receptors were gathered from a man aged 35 to 55 in good health and CMV-seronegative. Each CDR3 is given with its conserved first and last residue. The D gene is left open where the match is weak. Size tells how often a clone was seen (once, few, many) or the class of an expanded clone, and some rows leave it out.

J gene: TRBJ2-5
clone size: .
V gene: TRBV5-1
D gene: .
CDR3 DNA: TGCGCCAGCAGCTTGGGAAGCGTACAAGAGACCCAGTACTTC
CDR3 protein: CASSLGSVQETQYF

J gene: TRBJ2-7
clone size: .
V gene: TRBV28
D gene: TRBD2
CDR3 DNA: TGTGCCAGCAGACCTAGCGGGAGTTACTACGAGCAGTACTTC
CDR3 protein: CASRPSGSYYEQYF

J gene: TRBJ1-1
clone size: once
V gene: TRBV28
D gene: TRBD1
CDR3 DNA: TGTGCCAGCAGCTCCACAGGGGTTGGGACTGAAGCTTTCTTT
CDR3 protein: CASSSTGVGTEAFF

J gene: TRBJ2-3
clone size: once
V gene: TRBV5-1
D gene: .
CDR3 DNA: TGCGCCAGCAGCTTGGGGGGCGGCTACACAGATACGCAGTATTTT
CDR3 protein: CASSLGGGYTDTQYF

J gene: TRBJ2-5
clone size: once
V gene: TRBV5-1
D gene: TRBD2
CDR3 DNA: TGCGCCAGCAGCTTAAGCGGGAGGGCGGCGGAGACCCAGTACTTC
CDR3 protein: CASSLSGRAAETQYF

J gene: TRBJ1-1
clone size: .
V gene: TRBV28
D gene: TRBD1
CDR3 DNA: TGTGCCAGCCGTCGGACAGGGGGCTCGTTTGGAGCTTTCTTT
CDR3 protein: CASRRTGGSFGAFF

J gene: TRBJ2-3
clone size: .
V gene: TRBV27
D gene: TRBD2
CDR3 DNA: TGTGCCAGCAGTTCGCTAGCGGGAGGGCACACAGATACGCAGTATTTT
CDR3 protein: CASSSLAGGHTDTQYF

J gene: TRBJ1-5
clone size: .
V gene: TRBV19
D gene: TRBD1
CDR3 DNA: TGTGCCAGTAGTTTCCCACCCGGGACAGGACCGAATCAGCCCCAGCATTTT
CDR3 protein: CASSFPPGTGPNQPQHF

J gene: TRBJ1-5
clone size: few
V gene: TRBV19
D gene: .
CDR3 DNA: TGCGCGGGGGGCGTTAGGCAGCCCCAGCATTTT
CDR3 protein: CAGGVRQPQHF

J gene: TRBJ1-5
clone size: .
V gene: TRBV19
D gene: TRBD1
CDR3 DNA: TGTGCCAGTACTGACAGGGATGATCAGCCCCAGCATTTT
CDR3 protein: CASTDRDDQPQHF

J gene: TRBJ2-2
clone size: .
V gene: TRBV7-9
D gene: .
CDR3 DNA: TGTGCGAGCACCCACAGGAGCACCGGGGAGCTGTTTTTT
CDR3 protein: CASTHRSTGELFF

J gene: TRBJ2-7
clone size: .
V gene: TRBV7-9
D gene: .
CDR3 DNA: TGTGCCAGCAGCTCCGCGATTGACGAGCAGTACTTC
CDR3 protein: CASSSAIDEQYF